This TCR beta chain was obtained from a study of cytotoxic CD8 clonotypes in ibrutinib-treated CLL. For the study at large: Mean values per sample were a few hundred thousand productive templates and 94,082 productive rearrangements.

Trimming stripped 3 bases from V and 9 bases from J, with 13 bases between. Germline CDR1 is SGHRS and CDR2 is YFSETQ. This CDR3 spans 14 amino acids. Some clones are missing from TCRdb's copy, which holds only in-frame ones; the method was immunoSEQ multiplex PCR. The table includes hundreds of thousands of clones, roughly 70% detected once. The chain combines TRBV5-1 with TRBJ1-6; no definite D call. The origin of this receptor is a human donor with chronic lymphocytic leukemia. The source was PBMCs, collected after 36 months of ibrutinib treatment. The CDR3, as DNA: TGCGCCAGCAGCTCGACTCTTGCGCTTTCACCCCTCCACTTT. It encodes CASSSTLALSPLHF.